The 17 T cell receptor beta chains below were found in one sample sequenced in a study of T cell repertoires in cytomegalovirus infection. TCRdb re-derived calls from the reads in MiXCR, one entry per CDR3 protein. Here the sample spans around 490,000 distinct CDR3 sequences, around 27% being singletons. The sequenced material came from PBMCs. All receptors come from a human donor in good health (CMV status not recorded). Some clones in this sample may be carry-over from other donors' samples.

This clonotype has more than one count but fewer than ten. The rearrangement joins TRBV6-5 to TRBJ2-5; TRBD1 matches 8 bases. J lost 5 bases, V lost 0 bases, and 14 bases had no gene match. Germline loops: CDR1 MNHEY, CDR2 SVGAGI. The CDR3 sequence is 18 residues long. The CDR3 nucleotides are TGTGCCAGCAGTTACTCGAGCGCCGCGCCAGGGGGCCGCGAGACCCAGTACTTC. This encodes CASSYSSAAPGGRETQYF.

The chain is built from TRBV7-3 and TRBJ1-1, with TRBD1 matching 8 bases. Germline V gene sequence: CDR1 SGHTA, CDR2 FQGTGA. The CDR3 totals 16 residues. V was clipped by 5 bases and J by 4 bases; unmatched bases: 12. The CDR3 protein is CASSATSGGQGTEAFF. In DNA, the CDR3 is TGTGCCAGCAGCGCAACTTCAGGGGGCCAAGGCACTGAAGCTTTCTTT.

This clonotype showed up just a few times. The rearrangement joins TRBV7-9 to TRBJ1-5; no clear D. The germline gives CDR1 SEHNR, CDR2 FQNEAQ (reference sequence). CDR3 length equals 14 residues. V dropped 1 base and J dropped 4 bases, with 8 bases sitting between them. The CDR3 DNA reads TGTGCCAGCAGCTTAGGCCAGATGAATCAGCCCCAGCATTTT. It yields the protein CASSLGQMNQPQHF.

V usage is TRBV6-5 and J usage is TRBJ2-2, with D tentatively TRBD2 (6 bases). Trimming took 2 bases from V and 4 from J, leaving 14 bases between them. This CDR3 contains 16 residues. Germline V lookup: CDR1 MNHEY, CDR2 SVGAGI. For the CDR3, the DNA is TGTGCCAGCAGTTACGATCGAGCCGGGGGCACCGGGGAGCTGTTTTTT. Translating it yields CASSYDRAGGTGELFF.

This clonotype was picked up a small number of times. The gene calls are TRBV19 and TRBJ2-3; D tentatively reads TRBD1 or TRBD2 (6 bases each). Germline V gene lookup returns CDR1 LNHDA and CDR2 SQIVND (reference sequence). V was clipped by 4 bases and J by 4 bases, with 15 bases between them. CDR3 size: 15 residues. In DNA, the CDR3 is TGTGCCAGTAGTAGGACAGCAGGAGGGGCAGATACGCAGTATTTT. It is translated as CASSRTAGGADTQYF. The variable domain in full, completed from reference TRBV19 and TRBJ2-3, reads DGGITQSPKYLFRKEGQNVTLSCEQNLNHDAMYWYRQDPGQGLRLIYYSQIVNDFQKGDIAEGYSVSREKKESFPLTVTSAQKNPTAFYLCASSRTAGGADTQYFGPGTRLTVL.

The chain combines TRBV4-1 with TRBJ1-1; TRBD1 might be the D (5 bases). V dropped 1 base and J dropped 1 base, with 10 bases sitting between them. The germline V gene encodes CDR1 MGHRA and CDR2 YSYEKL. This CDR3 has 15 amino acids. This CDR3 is CASSQGGTGNTEAFF. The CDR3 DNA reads TGCGCCAGCAGCCAAGGGGGAACAGGGAACACTGAAGCTTTCTTT.

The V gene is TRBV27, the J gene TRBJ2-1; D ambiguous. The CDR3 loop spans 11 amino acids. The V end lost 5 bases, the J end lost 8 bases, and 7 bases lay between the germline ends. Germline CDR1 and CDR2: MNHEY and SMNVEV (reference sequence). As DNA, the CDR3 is TGTGCCAGCAGTCAAGAGTATGAGCAGTTCTTC. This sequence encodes CASSQEYEQFF.

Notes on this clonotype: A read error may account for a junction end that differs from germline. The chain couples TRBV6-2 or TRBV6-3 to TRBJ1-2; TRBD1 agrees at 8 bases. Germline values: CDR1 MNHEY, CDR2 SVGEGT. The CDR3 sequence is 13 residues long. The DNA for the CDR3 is TGTGCCAGCAGTTACAGGTTGGGGGACAGGCGCCTTTTC. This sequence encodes CASSYRLGDRRLF.

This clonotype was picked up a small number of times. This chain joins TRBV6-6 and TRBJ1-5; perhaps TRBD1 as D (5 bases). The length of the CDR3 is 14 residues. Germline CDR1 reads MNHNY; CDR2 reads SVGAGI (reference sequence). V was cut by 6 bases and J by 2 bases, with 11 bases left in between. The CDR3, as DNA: TGTGCCAGCAGAGGGGAGGCTCGCAATCAGCCCCAGCATTTT. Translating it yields CASRGEARNQPQHF.

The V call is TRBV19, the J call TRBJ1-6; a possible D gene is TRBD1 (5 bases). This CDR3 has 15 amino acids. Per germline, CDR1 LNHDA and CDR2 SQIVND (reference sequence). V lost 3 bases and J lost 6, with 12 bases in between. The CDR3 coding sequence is TGTGCCAGTAGTATTCAGGGACGGATTAATTCACCCCTCCACTTT. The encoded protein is CASSIQGRINSPLHF. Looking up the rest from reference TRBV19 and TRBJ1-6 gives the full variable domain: DGGITQSPKYLFRKEGQNVTLSCEQNLNHDAMYWYRQDPGQGLRLIYYSQIVNDFQKGDIAEGYSVSREKKESFPLTVTSAQKNPTAFYLCASSIQGRINSPLHFGNGTRLTVT.

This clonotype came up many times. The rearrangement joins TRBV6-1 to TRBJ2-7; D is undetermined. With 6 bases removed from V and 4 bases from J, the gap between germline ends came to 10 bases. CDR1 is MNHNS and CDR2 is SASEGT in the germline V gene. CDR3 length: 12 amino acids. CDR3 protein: CASRGHSYEQYF. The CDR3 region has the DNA TGTGCCAGCAGAGGCCACAGTTACGAGCAGTACTTC.

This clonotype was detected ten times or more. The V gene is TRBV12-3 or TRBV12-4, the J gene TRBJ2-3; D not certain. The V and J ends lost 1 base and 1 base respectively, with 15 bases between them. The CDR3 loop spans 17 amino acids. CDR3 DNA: TGTGCCAGCAGTTTAGGATGGGCTAGGTATCGCACAGATACGCAGTATTTT. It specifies CASSLGWARYRTDTQYF.

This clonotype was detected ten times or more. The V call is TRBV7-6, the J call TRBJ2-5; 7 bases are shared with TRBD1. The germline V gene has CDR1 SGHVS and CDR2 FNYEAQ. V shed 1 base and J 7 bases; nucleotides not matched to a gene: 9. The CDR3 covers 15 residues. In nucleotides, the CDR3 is TGTGCCAGCAGCTTAGAGGGACAGCCCCGAGGGACCCAGTACTTC. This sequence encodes CASSLEGQPRGTQYF.

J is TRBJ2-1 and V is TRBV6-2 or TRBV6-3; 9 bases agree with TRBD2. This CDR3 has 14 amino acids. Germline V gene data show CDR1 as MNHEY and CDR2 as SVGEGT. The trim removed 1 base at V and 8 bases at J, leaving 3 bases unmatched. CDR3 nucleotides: TGTGCCAGCAGTTACTTAGCGGGAGACTATGAGCAGTTCTTC. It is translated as CASSYLAGDYEQFF.

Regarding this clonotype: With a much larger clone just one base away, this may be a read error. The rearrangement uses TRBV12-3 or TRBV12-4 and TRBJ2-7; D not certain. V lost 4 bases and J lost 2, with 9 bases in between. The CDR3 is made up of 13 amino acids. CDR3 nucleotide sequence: TGTGCCAGCAGTTGGGTCGGAACCTACGAGCAGTACGTC. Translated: CASSWVGTYEQYV.

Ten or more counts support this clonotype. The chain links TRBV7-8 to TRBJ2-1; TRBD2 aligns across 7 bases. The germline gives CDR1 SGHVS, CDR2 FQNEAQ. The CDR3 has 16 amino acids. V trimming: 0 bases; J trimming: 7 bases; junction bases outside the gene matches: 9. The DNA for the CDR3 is TGTGCCAGCAGCTTAGCCACGCGGGGGTTAGGGAATGAGCAGTTCTTC. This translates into CASSLATRGLGNEQFF.

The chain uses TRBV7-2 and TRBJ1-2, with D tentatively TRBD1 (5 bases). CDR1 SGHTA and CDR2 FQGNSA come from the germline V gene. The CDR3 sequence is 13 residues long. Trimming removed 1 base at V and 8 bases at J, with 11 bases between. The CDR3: CASSLGSGEGYTF. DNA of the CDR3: TGTGCCAGCAGCTTAGGGTCGGGGGAGGGCTACACCTTC.